These 7 T cell receptor beta chains were all obtained from the same sample, sequenced in a study of blood T cell repertoires in COVID-19. Clones were sequenced by immunoSEQ multiplex PCR, and TCRdb holds only the in-frame ones, with some missing. The sample contains about 180,000 clones, 80% to 90% of which appear only once. What was sequenced was peripheral blood. These receptors were taken from a human donor with active or convalescent COVID-19. The donor label of this sample is uncertain.

This sequence joins TRBV9 and TRBJ2-7; the D gene is possibly TRBD2 (7 bases). This CDR3 is built from 14 residues. Germline assignment: CDR1 SGDLS and CDR2 YYNGEE. Trimming shortened V by 0 bases and J by 5 bases, and 12 bases separated the two germline ends. The CDR3 reads CASSVATGGHEQYF. CDR3 bases: TGTGCCAGCAGCGTAGCTACGGGGGGCCACGAGCAGTACTTC.

The DNA for the CDR3 is TGTGCCAGCAGCTTAGCGAGGGGGCCGAAAGAGACCCAGTACTTC. Protein sequence: CASSLARGPKETQYF. This chain uses TRBV7-8 with TRBJ2-5; 7 nucleotides agree with TRBD1. Germline CDR1 is SGHVS and CDR2 is FQNEAQ. The CDR3 runs to 15 residues. After removal of 0 bases from V and 3 bases from J, the junction contained 4 bases not matched to a gene.

The V gene is TRBV6-2 or TRBV6-3, the J gene TRBJ2-7, with 11 bases fitting TRBD1. Germline V lookup: CDR1 MNHEY, CDR2 SVGEGT. The CDR3 consists of 16 residues. The trim removed 0 bases at V and 5 bases at J, leaving 6 bases unmatched. CDR3 protein: CASSYSRTGGRDEQYF. The CDR3 nucleotides are TGTGCCAGCAGTTACTCTAGGACAGGGGGCCGGGACGAGCAGTACTTC.

The chain employs TRBV10-3 and TRBJ2-2; weak D call: TRBD2 (5 bases). CDR1 ENHRY and CDR2 SYGVKD come from the germline V gene. CDR3 length: 16 residues. V gave up 0 bases and J gave up 7 bases, with 15 bases separating them. As DNA, the CDR3 is TGTGCCATCAGTGAGTCGGTGTCGGGGTTAGTCGGGGAGCTGTTTTTT. Its translation is CAISESVSGLVGELFF.

The chain is built from TRBV24-1 and TRBJ1-5; 9 nucleotides line up with TRBD1. Germline CDR1 KGHDR, CDR2 SFDVKD. V lost 4 bases, J lost 6 bases, and 9 bases stayed unmatched. The CDR3 has 16 amino acids. CDR3 amino acids: CATSESGQGWGQPQHF. Here the CDR3 DNA reads TGTGCCACCAGTGAATCGGGACAGGGATGGGGTCAGCCCCAGCATTTT.

The rearrangement links TRBV3-1 (or the pseudogene TRBV3-2) to TRBJ2-3, with D uncertain. Trimming took off 1 base at V and 3 bases at J, with 2 bases between the two ends. CDR3 length: 12 residues. The germline gives CDR1 LGHDT, CDR2 YNNKEL (reference sequence). DNA for the CDR3: TGTGCCAGCAGCCAAGCAACAGATACGCAGTATTTT. Translating it yields CASSQATDTQYF.

This rearrangement joins TRBV28 to TRBJ2-5; maybe TRBD1 (6 bases). The CDR3 runs to 17 residues. The germline gives CDR1 MDHEN, CDR2 SYDVKM. The ends were cut back, 2 bases at V and 4 bases at J, with 20 bases in the middle. The CDR3 spells CASSLKAPGVVGETQYF. The CDR3 DNA sequence: TGTGCCAGCAGTTTAAAGGCGCCAGGGGTTGTGGGAGAGACCCAGTACTTC.